This T cell receptor (beta chain) was retrieved from a study of T cells in Graves' hyperthyroidism and ophthalmopathy. Study-wide results and limits: Separating ophthalmopathy from stable hyperthyroidism was achieved by a 13 V-J model.

Used for diagnoses were clinical symptoms, serum thyroxine and TRAb, thyroid ultrasound and orbital computed tomography. The germline CDR1 and CDR2 sequences are MNHNS and SASEGT. The CDR3 loop spans 16 amino acids. V lost 6 bases to trimming and J lost 0 bases, with 12 bases between them. Turning to this clonotype: Its matching antigen is unknown.

The source material, RNA transcripts, was used to amplify TCR beta CDR3 regions. HTBI primers were employed in a first-round RT-PCR of the TCR CDR3. MiXCR, applied by TCRdb to the multiplex PCR reads, yields one record per CDR3 protein. The repertoire has 500,000 to 800,000 distinct CDR3 sequences, 45% of them found once; the top ten carry about 7.2%. This sequence joins TRBV6-1 and TRBJ2-6, with D possibly matching TRBD1 (6 bases). This receptor was taken from an adult man with Graves' disease, either hyperthyroidism or ophthalmopathy (not recorded which). The source material was peripheral blood or thyroid tissue (not recorded which). CDR3 coding DNA: TGTGCCAGCAGCGTACGACAGGTCTCTGGGGCCAACGTCCTGACTTTC. It encodes CASSVRQVSGANVLTF.